This entry concerns a single TCR beta chain. Its antigen is undetermined. The source of the sample is a study of cytomegalovirus exposure and HLA in healthy donors. Study as a whole: Among fewer than 500 genotyped donors, roughly 81% fell in the Caucasian-associated ancestry cluster. Study outcomes and limitations: Looking again later, the authors saw that most CMV-associated TCR beta chains seemed HLA-restricted. V- and J-gene trimming in TCR beta was tied to a missense DCLRE1C variant by an analysis performed later. Confirmation in vitro established that a few CMV-associated chains were specific for CMV antigens.

The study ran its PCR with 60 Vbeta and 13 Jbeta primers. Repertoires were generated with immunoSEQ multiplex PCR, while TCRdb's copy carries only in-frame clones and drops some. The sample includes 200,000 to 250,000 clones, roughly 80% of them seen just once. Sequenced input: PBMCs. The receptor comes from a young man in good health and CMV-seronegative.

The CDR3 here is CASSSSPNPYGYTF. DNA of the CDR3: TGTGCCAGCAGTTCCAGTCCGAATCCCTATGGCTACACCTTC. The V and J genes are TRBV28 and TRBJ1-2; D remains ambiguous. The germline gives CDR1 MDHEN, CDR2 SYDVKM. The CDR3 runs to 14 residues. Trimming removed 4 bases at V and 4 bases at J, with 13 bases between.